This T cell receptor beta chain comes out of a study of OX40 agonist ivuxolimab in advanced cancers. Across the study: Every patient in dose escalation had hepatocellular carcinoma, melanoma, renal cell or head and neck cancer. Points from the study as a whole: Specificity for antigen went undetermined in the expanded peripheral T cells. More expanded clones were seen, on average, in CD8+ T cells than in CD4+.

The CDR3 is 14 amino acids. CDR1 and CDR2 from the germline V gene are LNHDA and SQIVND (reference sequence). V lost 10 bases to trimming and J lost 4 bases; unmatched junction nucleotides: 9. Concerning this clone itself: Its target is not known.

Sequencing was performed with immunoSEQ multiplex PCR; in TCRdb, only in-frame clones are kept and a portion is missing. Counted here are under 85,000 clones, approximately 83% occurring once; the ten biggest clones make up approximately 2%. Here the sequenced sample was CD4+ or CD8+ T cells sorted from blood, taken in a trial of the OX40 agonist ivuxolimab. The chain carries TRBV19 and TRBJ1-5, with TRBD1 matching over 8 bases. This receptor was taken from an adult with an advanced solid tumor such as melanoma, head and neck, liver or kidney cancer. The CDR3 DNA reads as TGTGCCATCTCCACCGGACAGGGAAATCAGCCCCAGCATTTT. It encodes CAISTGQGNQPQHF.